The T cell receptor beta chain under discussion was sequenced for a study of Graves' ophthalmopathy and Graves' hyperthyroidism. The study, taken as a whole, reports: Predictions made by the model for ophthalmopathy progression reached 65% to 71% sensitivity and around 72% specificity. Discrimination between ophthalmopathy and stable hyperthyroidism by a 13-signature model showed 85% to 90% sensitivity and 70% to 82% specificity.

Concerning this clonotype itself: The target antigen is unknown.

The study enrolled ophthalmopathy donors with moderate-to-severe activity, CAS ≥3, NOSPECS ≥4 and duration under 3 months. Exclusion applied to patients with other autoimmune diseases, uncontrolled infections, pregnancy or lactation. The sequenced template was RNA, covering the TCR beta CDR3 region. Following a first-round RT-PCR that used HTBI primers, a second-round multiplex PCR was carried out. TCRdb redid the calling of the multiplex PCR reads with MiXCR, one entry per CDR3 protein. The table records about 480,000 distinct CDR3 sequences, about an eighth of them present only once. Germline CDR1 reads MNHNS; CDR2 reads SASEGT. V was trimmed by 7 bases and J by 6 bases, leaving 19 bases between them. This CDR3 spans 14 amino acids.

The V and J genes are TRBV6-1 and TRBJ2-7; a possible D gene is TRBD2 (5 bases). The sample taken for sequencing was blood. The receptor was isolated from a woman younger than 45 with Graves' ophthalmopathy. Here the CDR3 DNA reads TGTGCCAGCATAGGTTCTAGCCTACGGAGCGAGCAGTACTTC. Its translation is CASIGSSLRSEQYF.